Shown below are 23 T cell receptor beta chains from a single sample sequenced in a study of blood T cell repertoires in COVID-19. Some clones are missing from TCRdb's copy, which holds only in-frame ones; the method was immunoSEQ multiplex PCR. Of over 400,000 clones in the sample, 75% to 90% are singletons; the top ten hold approximately 8%. The sequenced sample was PBMCs or T cells enriched from blood (not recorded which). These receptors were obtained from a woman aged 55 to 70 who had recovered from COVID-19.

The rearrangement links TRBV4-1 to TRBJ2-1; 8 bases agree with TRBD1. The J segment lost 12 bases and the V segment lost 1 base, leaving 14 bases of the junction unmatched. CDR3 length equals 16 residues. Germline V lookup: CDR1 MGHRA, CDR2 YSYEKL. The DNA for the CDR3 is TGCGCCAGCAGCCAAGTGGGCAGGGGGCTTCCGGGTTTGCAGTTCTTC. It encodes CASSQVGRGLPGLQFF.

This clone came up once. The chain links TRBV2 to TRBJ1-1; the match to TRBD1 covers 8 bases. Germline CDR1 is SNHLY and CDR2 is FYNNEI. This CDR3 has 14 residues. The ends lost 10 bases at V and 0 bases at J; junction bases unmatched: 7. The CDR3 sequence is CAIERQGMNTEAFF. CDR3 coding DNA: TGTGCCATCGAGAGACAGGGGATGAACACTGAAGCTTTCTTT. Supplemented by reference TRBV2 and TRBJ1-1, the full variable domain reads EPEVTQTPSHQVTQMGQEVILRCVPISNHLYFYWYRQILGQKVEFLVSFYNNEISEKSEIFDDQFSVERPDGSNFTLKIRSTKLEDSAMYFCAIERQGMNTEAFFGQGTRLTVV.

The J gene is TRBJ2-1, the V gene TRBV29-1, with D uncertain. Per germline, CDR1 SQVTM and CDR2 ANQGSEA. The CDR3 spans 10 residues. With 4 bases removed from V and 10 bases from J, the gap between germline ends came to 8 bases. The CDR3 sequence: CSVGILEQFF. CDR3 sequence (DNA): TGCAGCGTTGGTATCCTCGAGCAGTTCTTC.

The rearrangement joins TRBV9 to TRBJ2-1; perhaps TRBD2 as D (5 bases). The CDR3 runs to 14 residues. CDR1 SGDLS and CDR2 YYNGEE come from the germline V gene. The germline V and J ends were trimmed by 4 bases and 5 bases, with 13 bases remaining between them. CDR3 region: CASSLLGSDNEQFF. The DNA for the CDR3 is TGTGCCAGCAGCCTCTTGGGGAGCGACAATGAGCAGTTCTTC.

V gene TRBV10-1 combines with J gene TRBJ1-2; 7 nucleotides agree with TRBD1. The CDR3 has 13 residues. The V and J ends lost 2 bases and 3 bases, in that order; junction bases with no gene match: 0. Germline CDR1 is WNHNN and CDR2 is SYGVQD (reference sequence). DNA for the CDR3: TGCGCCAGCAGTGAGGGGACAGACTATGGCTACACCTTC. This gives the protein CASSEGTDYGYTF.

This clone was counted between two and nine times. Compared with germline, one end of the junction differs, possibly owing to a read error. V and J are TRBV9 and TRBJ1-6, with 8 bases lining up with TRBD1. From germline, CDR1 is SGDLS and CDR2 YYNGEE. This CDR3 region has 14 residues. CDR3 coding DNA: TGTGCCAGCAGTCTGGACAGGGATAACTCACCCCTCCACTTT. Amino acid sequence: CASSLDRDNSPLHF.

The rearrangement uses TRBV9 and TRBJ1-2, with 8 nucleotides matching TRBD1. J gave up 7 bases and V 6 bases, and 11 bases lay outside the gene matches. The CDR3 length is 14 residues. Germline-derived CDR1 and CDR2 are SGDLS and YYNGEE. The CDR3 coding sequence is TGTGCCAGCAACAAGGGGCAGGGGGCGCTTGGCTACACCTTC. Protein sequence: CASNKGQGALGYTF.

As regards this clone: The same CDR3 also results from other DNA sequences found in this sample. V usage is TRBV7-2 and J usage is TRBJ1-1; D is undetermined. This CDR3 has 11 amino acids. Germline assignment: CDR1 SGHTA and CDR2 FQGNSA. V lost 5 bases and J 3 bases, leaving 4 bases between the germline ends. CDR3 loop: CASSPYTEAFF. In nucleotides, the CDR3 is TGTGCCAGCAGCCCATACACTGAAGCTTTCTTT.

The chain couples TRBV27 to TRBJ2-3; tentatively, D is TRBD1 (5 bases). Germline-derived CDR1 and CDR2 are MNHEY and SMNVEV (reference sequence). Trimming took 8 bases from V and 0 from J, leaving 9 bases between them. CDR3 length: 13 amino acids. CDR3 in amino acids: CASRPGSTDTQYF. In DNA form, the CDR3 reads TGTGCCAGCCGCCCAGGGAGCACAGATACGCAGTATTTT.

V usage is TRBV27 and J usage is TRBJ1-1; perhaps TRBD1 as D (6 bases). Germline lookup yields CDR1 MNHEY and CDR2 SMNVEV (reference sequence). The CDR3 is 12 residues long. V shed 4 bases and J shed 8 bases, with 11 bases lying between them. The CDR3 loop is CASSSGVGEAFF. CDR3 bases: TGTGCCAGCAGTTCAGGGGTTGGGGAAGCTTTCTTT.

This clone showed up just a few times. The CDR3 is CATSRDGGQSNTEAFF. The CDR3 DNA is TGTGCCACCAGCAGAGATGGCGGACAGAGTAACACTGAAGCTTTCTTT. This chain links TRBV15 with TRBJ1-1; D possibly corresponds to TRBD1 (6 bases). Germline V gene lookup returns CDR1 LNHNV and CDR2 YYDKDF (reference sequence). Trimming left V 0 bases short and J 2 bases short, with 13 bases between. This CDR3 has 16 amino acids.

The chain uses TRBV5-6 and TRBJ2-4; a possible D gene is TRBD1 (6 bases). Trimming removed 2 bases at V and 8 bases at J, with 17 bases between. Per the germline V gene, CDR1 is SGHDT and CDR2 is YYEEEE. This CDR3 has 15 residues. CDR3 loop: CASSFMETGRDIQYF. The CDR3 DNA reads as TGTGCCAGCAGCTTTATGGAGACAGGACGGGACATTCAGTACTTC. Variable domain in full (rest from reference TRBV5-6 and TRBJ2-4): DAGVTQSPTHLIKTRGQQVTLRCSPKSGHDTVSWYQQALGQGPQFIFQYYEEEERQRGNFPDRFSGHQFPNYSSELNVNALLLGDSALYLCASSFMETGRDIQYFGAGTRLSVL.

The V call is TRBV2, the J call TRBJ2-7; D gene uncertain. The germline V gene encodes CDR1 SNHLY and CDR2 FYNNEI. This CDR3 region has 10 residues. Trimming cost V 7 bases and J 4 bases, with 5 bases left between them. The CDR3 region is CASTGYEQYV. For the CDR3, the DNA is TGTGCCAGCACAGGATACGAGCAGTACGTC.

The CDR3 DNA is TGTGCCTCAGGTTTAAGGGGAGGCACTGAAGCTTTCTTT. Protein product: CASGLRGGTEAFF. J is TRBJ1-1 and V is TRBV2; tentative D call: TRBD1 (5 bases). This CDR3 is 13 amino acids long. Per the germline V gene, CDR1 is SNHLY and CDR2 is FYNNEI. With 11 bases removed from V and 4 bases from J, the gap between germline ends came to 17 bases. The entire variable domain, with the rest obtained from reference TRBV2 and TRBJ1-1, is as follows: EPEVTQTPSHQVTQMGQEVILRCVPISNHLYFYWYRQILGQKVEFLVSFYNNEISEKSEIFDDQFSVERPDGSNFTLKIRSTKLEDSAMYFCASGLRGGTEAFFGQGTRLTVV.

This clone showed up just once. In DNA form, the CDR3 reads TGTGCCAGTAGTACATTCAGGGACAGGGTTAACAATCAGCCCCAGCATTTT. Translated, it gives CASSTFRDRVNNQPQHF. This rearrangement joins TRBV19 to TRBJ1-5; 9 nucleotides align to TRBD1. Germline CDR1 is LNHDA and CDR2 is SQIVND (reference sequence). With V trimmed by 4 bases and J by 3 bases, 10 bases remained unmatched. The CDR3 has 17 residues.

The chain joins TRBV19 to TRBJ2-5; 11 bases are shared with TRBD1. The CDR3 is 17 amino acids. In germline, CDR1 is LNHDA, CDR2 SQIVND (reference sequence). V shed 4 bases and J 4 bases; nucleotides not matched to a gene: 11. CDR3 sequence reads: CASSTHSGTGGRETQYF. DNA for the CDR3: TGTGCCAGTAGTACCCACTCCGGGACAGGGGGGCGAGAGACCCAGTACTTC. The complete variable domain, with remaining parts taken from reference TRBV19 and TRBJ2-5, reads DGGITQSPKYLFRKEGQNVTLSCEQNLNHDAMYWYRQDPGQGLRLIYYSQIVNDFQKGDIAEGYSVSREKKESFPLTVTSAQKNPTAFYLCASSTHSGTGGRETQYFGPGTRLLVL.

The chain links TRBV11-2 to TRBJ1-6, with D hard to call. Trimming shortened V by 5 bases and J by 7 bases, and 3 bases separated the two germline ends. This CDR3 is built from 11 residues. Per the germline V gene, CDR1 is SGHAT and CDR2 is FQNNGV. Here the CDR3 reads CASSLNSPLHF. The CDR3 DNA reads as TGTGCCAGCAGCCTAAATTCACCCCTCCACTTT.

The V and J genes are TRBV4-1 and TRBJ1-3; 7 bases match TRBD1. The trim removed 1 base at V and 5 bases at J, leaving 8 bases unmatched. The CDR3 has 16 amino acids. CDR1 and CDR2 from the germline V gene are MGHRA and YSYEKL. CDR3: CASSQVGDRERNTIYF. The CDR3 region has the DNA TGCGCCAGCAGCCAAGTGGGCGACAGGGAAAGAAACACCATATATTTT.

CDR3 sequence reads: CASSEAGVSYEQYV. For the CDR3, the DNA is TGCGCCAGCAGTGAGGCGGGGGTCTCCTACGAGCAGTACGTC. V is TRBV10-2 and J is TRBJ2-7, with 7 bases aligning to TRBD2. The CDR3 is made up of 14 amino acids. Germline trimming cut 2 bases from V and 0 bases from J; bases unmatched to any gene: 1. CDR1 is WSHSY, CDR2 SAAADI, per germline.

The chain couples TRBV5-6 to TRBJ1-4; D is undetermined. The V end lost 1 base, the J end lost 1 base, and 14 bases lay between the germline ends. This CDR3 has 17 amino acids. Germline loops: CDR1 SGHDT, CDR2 YYEEEE. The CDR3 is CASSLIGHYGTNEKLFF. DNA for the CDR3: TGTGCCAGCAGCTTGATTGGGCATTACGGAACTAATGAAAAACTGTTTTTT.

The V and J genes are TRBV19 and TRBJ2-7; the D is unclear. From germline, CDR1 is LNHDA and CDR2 SQIVND (reference sequence). Trimming stripped 6 bases from V and 0 bases from J, with 12 bases between. This CDR3 has 14 amino acids. As DNA, the CDR3 is TGTGCCAGTAGCCAGACACCCAGCTCCTACGAGCAGTACTTC. Protein: CASSQTPSSYEQYF.

The chain employs TRBV29-1 and TRBJ2-3; the D gene is possibly TRBD2 (6 bases). The germline CDR1 and CDR2 sequences are SQVTM and ANQGSEA. The germline V and J ends were trimmed by 1 base and 0 bases, with 8 bases remaining between them. The CDR3 is 14 residues long. CDR3 sequence reads: CSVEGRGSTDTQYF. Here the CDR3 DNA reads TGCAGCGTTGAAGGGAGGGGTAGCACAGATACGCAGTATTTT.

The CDR3 reads CATSRDYNSPLHF. CDR3 DNA sequence: TGTGCCACTAGCCGGGACTATAATTCACCCCTCCACTTT. The chain joins TRBV24-1 to TRBJ1-6; no clear D. The CDR3 consists of 13 residues. Trimming cost V 10 bases and J 3 bases, with 9 bases left between them. The V gene's germline CDR1 is KGHDR and CDR2 SFDVKD.